These 5 T cell receptor beta chains were all obtained from the same sample, sequenced in a study of T cell responses to AZD1222 COVID-19 vaccine. Assay: immunoSEQ multiplex PCR; the TCRdb copy retains only in-frame clones and omits some. There are about 94,000 clones in the sample; 85% occur only once, and 4.5% lies in the top ten. Sequencing used peripheral blood, obtained 28 days after the second AZD1222 dose. These receptors were collected from an adult who received the AZD1222 COVID-19 vaccine.

The chain uses TRBV6-5 and TRBJ1-6; maybe TRBD1 (5 bases). The CDR3 consists of 15 residues. Deletions cut 4 bases from V and 6 bases from J, with 13 bases between. Germline CDR1 is MNHEY and CDR2 is SVGAGI. The DNA of the CDR3 is TGTGCCAGCAGTTCCCAGGGTGCTATTAATTCACCCCTCCACTTT. It yields the protein CASSSQGAINSPLHF.

This clone was picked up many times. The chain links TRBV4-1 to TRBJ1-6, with D unclear. Germline loops: CDR1 MGHRA, CDR2 YSYEKL. V shed 5 bases and J shed 7 bases, with 21 bases lying between them. There are 17 residues in the CDR3. The CDR3 here is CASSKTPQVGRNSPLHF. CDR3 sequence (DNA): TGCGCCAGCAGCAAAACTCCCCAAGTGGGTAGGAATTCACCCCTCCACTTT.

This clone has just one count. The chain uses TRBV5-1 and TRBJ1-4; 9 bases line up with TRBD1. The length of the CDR3 is 15 residues. Germline V gives CDR1 SGHRS, CDR2 YFSETQ. The V segment lost 4 bases and the J segment 7 bases; nucleotides outside the gene matches: 8. This chain's CDR3 is CASSPLTGGGEKLFF. For the CDR3, the DNA is TGCGCCAGCAGCCCACTGACAGGGGGTGGTGAAAAACTGTTTTTT.

The genes are TRBV5-6 and TRBJ1-1; D might be TRBD1 (6 bases). This CDR3 is built from 13 residues. Germline CDR1 reads SGHDT; CDR2 reads YYEEEE. The V gene lost 0 bases and the J gene lost 7 bases, with 10 bases spanning the gap. The CDR3 region is CASSLDRVREAFF. The CDR3 DNA reads TGTGCCAGCAGCTTGGACAGGGTACGTGAAGCTTTCTTT.

The chain combines TRBV28 with TRBJ2-1, with D unclear. This CDR3 region has 13 residues. Deletions cut 5 bases from V and 9 bases from J, with 14 bases between. Germline CDR1 MDHEN, CDR2 SYDVKM. CDR3 loop: CASSPRWAGEQFF. The CDR3 region has the DNA TGTGCCAGCAGTCCCAGGTGGGCCGGTGAGCAGTTCTTC. Looking up the rest from reference TRBV28 and TRBJ2-1 gives the full variable domain: DVKVTQSSRYLVKRTGEKVFLECVQDMDHENMFWYRQDPGLGLRLIYFSYDVKMKEKGDIPEGYSVSREKKERFSLILESASTNQTSMYLCASSPRWAGEQFFGPGTRLTVL.